Listed here are 30 T cell receptor beta chains from one sample, sequenced in a study of blood T cell repertoires in COVID-19. Sequencing used immunoSEQ multiplex PCR; TCRdb keeps in-frame clones, though not all of them. The sample carries about 320,000 clones, roughly 87% recorded once. Sequencing was performed on PBMCs or T cells enriched from blood (not recorded which). The receptors here all came from a woman between 18 and 29 years old who had recovered from COVID-19.

The chain has TRBV11-2 and TRBJ1-6, with TRBD1 as a possible D gene (5 bases). The V end lost 6 bases, the J end lost 13 bases, and 10 bases lay between the germline ends. Germline V gene lookup returns CDR1 SGHAT and CDR2 FQNNGV. The CDR3 consists of 11 residues. The CDR3 sequence is CASSGGDPLHF. In DNA form, the CDR3 reads TGTGCCAGCAGTGGGGGGGATCCCCTCCACTTT.

V usage is TRBV4-1 and J usage is TRBJ1-6, with 9 bases that match TRBD1. Germline V lookup: CDR1 MGHRA, CDR2 YSYEKL. The CDR3 covers 16 residues. J lost 9 bases, V lost 1 base, and 7 bases had no gene match. The CDR3 region is CASSQAQGQGGSPLHF. DNA of the CDR3: TGCGCCAGCAGCCAAGCCCAGGGACAGGGCGGTTCACCCCTCCACTTT.

V and J are TRBV12-3 or TRBV12-4 and TRBJ2-7, with a possible D match to TRBD2 (6 bases). V was cut by 4 bases and J by 6 bases, with 13 bases left in between. This CDR3 region has 13 residues. The CDR3 bases are TGTGCCAGCAGTTACGGGACTCTGGGCGAGCAGTACTTC. Translating it yields CASSYGTLGEQYF.

The chain links TRBV4-3 to TRBJ1-6, with D perhaps matching TRBD1 (6 bases). The CDR3 is made up of 15 amino acids. The ends were cut back, 0 bases at V and 10 bases at J, with 13 bases in the middle. Germline CDR1 LGHNA, CDR2 YSLEER. DNA of the CDR3: TGCGCCAGCAGCCAAGAACAAGACAGGATGTCACCCCTCCACTTT. Translated, it gives CASSQEQDRMSPLHF.

This sequence joins TRBV5-1 and TRBJ2-2, with 7 positions matching TRBD2. The trim removed 2 bases at V and 8 bases at J, leaving 6 bases unmatched. The length of the CDR3 is 14 residues. Germline V lookup: CDR1 SGHRS, CDR2 YFSETQ. As DNA, the CDR3 is TGCGCCAGCAGCTTTGCGGGAGAGACGGGGGAGCTGTTTTTT. This codes for CASSFAGETGELFF.

The V gene is TRBV5-1, the J gene TRBJ2-2; 11 positions match TRBD1. This CDR3 has 15 amino acids. With 3 bases clipped from V and 7 bases from J, the junction kept 5 bases outside the gene matches. The germline gives CDR1 SGHRS, CDR2 YFSETQ. The chain's CDR3 is CASSSGTGGIGELFF. The CDR3 DNA sequence: TGCGCCAGCAGCTCCGGGACAGGGGGAATCGGGGAGCTGTTTTTT.

The CDR3 reads CASSADRYNEQFF. CDR3 coding DNA: TGTGCCAGCAGCGCCGACAGGTACAATGAGCAGTTCTTC. The chain employs TRBV9 and TRBJ2-1; possible D gene TRBD1, 6 bases. The germline gives CDR1 SGDLS, CDR2 YYNGEE. Deletions cut 3 bases from V and 4 bases from J, with 8 bases between. This CDR3 region has 13 residues.

The chain carries TRBV19 and TRBJ1-2; a weak D match, TRBD1 (6 bases). Between the trimmed V and J ends, which lost 2 bases and 8 bases, there was a span of 24 bases. Germline CDR1 LNHDA, CDR2 SQIVND (reference sequence). CDR3 size: 17 residues. The CDR3: CASSIWGRTVGIRGYTF. Here the CDR3 DNA reads TGTGCCAGTAGTATATGGGGACGGACAGTCGGAATTCGAGGCTACACCTTC.

The V and J genes are TRBV11-2 and TRBJ1-1; D uncertain. The CDR3 extends over 14 amino acids. Germline loops: CDR1 SGHAT, CDR2 FQNNGV. Trimming cost V 2 bases and J 0 bases, with 7 bases left between them. The CDR3 protein is CASSLFGMNTEAFF. In DNA, the CDR3 is TGTGCCAGCAGCTTATTTGGCATGAACACTGAAGCTTTCTTT.

The sample holds a few counts of this clone. The gene calls are TRBV7-9 and TRBJ2-1; TRBD2 might be the D (6 bases). This CDR3 spans 16 amino acids. Germline assignment: CDR1 SEHNR and CDR2 FQNEAQ (reference sequence). Trimming took off 3 bases at V and 1 base at J, with 13 bases between the two ends. CDR3 DNA sequence: TGTGCCAGCAGCTTTCGGGTAGGAGGGTCCTACAATGAGCAGTTCTTC. Translating it yields CASSFRVGGSYNEQFF.

This clone was seen more than once but under ten times. The chain links TRBV6-5 to TRBJ2-1; 7 bases are a match to TRBD2. V dropped 6 bases and J dropped 0; count of bases not matched to a gene: 5. The CDR3 spans 15 residues. CDR1 MNHEY and CDR2 SVGAGI come from the germline V gene. The CDR3 sequence: CASRTGTNSYNEQFF. In DNA form, the CDR3 reads TGTGCCAGCAGGACCGGGACTAACTCCTACAATGAGCAGTTCTTC.

The CDR3 loop reads CASSLGATSTDTQYF. The CDR3 coding sequence is TGTGCCAGCAGTTTAGGTGCAACAAGCACAGATACGCAGTATTTT. The V and J genes are TRBV27 and TRBJ2-3; D is ambiguous. Germline V CDR1 and CDR2: MNHEY, SMNVEV (reference sequence). CDR3 length: 15 residues. Trimming took off 2 bases at V and 0 bases at J, with 9 bases between the two ends.

The chain is built from TRBV6-5 and TRBJ2-2; D is unclear. This CDR3 has 14 amino acids. Germline V gives CDR1 MNHEY, CDR2 SVGAGI. Trimming cost V 7 bases and J 0 bases, with 9 bases left between them. The DNA for the CDR3 is TGTGCCAGCAACCGCGGCTCGAACACCGGGGAGCTGTTTTTT. As protein: CASNRGSNTGELFF.

This clone came up a few times. This chain joins TRBV19 and TRBJ1-2; D is unresolved. CDR1 is LNHDA and CDR2 is SQIVND in the germline V gene (reference sequence). With 4 bases removed from V and 5 bases from J, the gap between germline ends came to 14 bases. The length of the CDR3 is 14 residues. The CDR3 protein is CASSNLGSGYGYTF. The DNA for the CDR3 is TGTGCCAGTAGTAACCTTGGATCGGGATATGGCTACACCTTC.

V gene TRBV30 combines with J gene TRBJ1-3; 7 bases agree with TRBD1. CDR1 GTSNPN and CDR2 SVGIG come from the germline V gene (reference sequence). The CDR3 covers 16 residues. The ends lost 2 bases at V and 8 bases at J; junction bases unmatched: 15. CDR3 loop: CAWSLRGDRDGDTIYF. The CDR3 DNA reads as TGTGCCTGGAGTCTGAGGGGCGACAGGGACGGAGACACCATATATTTT.

The chain employs TRBV7-2 and TRBJ2-3, with 10 bases lining up with TRBD2. Trimming at V came to 6 bases and at J to 4 bases, leaving 4 bases not matched to a gene. The CDR3 length is 14 residues. CDR1 is SGHTA, CDR2 FQGNSA, per germline. CDR3 DNA sequence: TGTGCCAGCAGAATTAGCGGGGGGCCAGATACGCAGTATTTT. It is translated as CASRISGGPDTQYF. The full variable domain, its missing parts supplied by reference TRBV7-2 and TRBJ2-3, is GAGVSQSPSNKVTEKGKDVELRCDPISGHTALYWYRQSLGQGLEFLIYFQGNSAPDKSGLPSDRFSAERTGGSVSTLTIQRTQQEDSAVYLCASRISGGPDTQYFGPGTRLTVL.

This clone was detected only a few times. The V call is TRBV9, the J call TRBJ1-4; maybe TRBD1 (6 bases). The CDR3 loop spans 14 amino acids. Germline V gene sequence: CDR1 SGDLS, CDR2 YYNGEE. The V and J ends lost 0 bases and 7 bases respectively, with 10 bases between them. For the CDR3, the DNA is TGTGCCAGCAGCGTAGCGTCAGGGGCTGAAAAACTGTTTTTT. Encoded protein: CASSVASGAEKLFF.

The chain recombines TRBV28 with TRBJ2-1; TRBD2 is a possible D gene (6 bases). The CDR3 extends over 11 amino acids. Looked up from germline, CDR1 is MDHEN and CDR2 is SYDVKM. Trimming cost V 6 bases and J 11 bases, with 11 bases left between them. CDR3 nucleotide sequence: TGTGCCAGCAGGTTAGCGGAGAAGCAGTTCTTC. Its translation: CASRLAEKQFF.

The V gene is TRBV5-1, the J gene TRBJ1-2; TRBD1 aligns across 7 bases. Germline lookup yields CDR1 SGHRS and CDR2 YFSETQ. Unmatched junction bases numbered 8, after V lost 0 bases and J lost 3 bases. The CDR3 contains 16 residues. This chain's CDR3 is CASSLVVTGADYGYTF. The DNA of the CDR3 is TGCGCCAGCAGCTTGGTAGTTACAGGGGCGGACTATGGCTACACCTTC.

The CDR3 protein is CAWSARGNQPQHF. The CDR3 DNA is TGTGCCTGGAGCGCCAGGGGTAATCAGCCCCAGCATTTT. The chain combines TRBV30 with TRBJ1-5; D may be TRBD1 (6 bases). The CDR3 spans 13 residues. CDR1 is GTSNPN, CDR2 SVGIG, per germline (reference sequence). The germline V and J ends were trimmed by 3 bases and 4 bases, with 10 bases remaining between them.

Of note for this clone: Other DNA variants within this sample encode the same CDR3. This rearrangement joins TRBV5-6 to TRBJ2-7; D might be TRBD1 (6 bases). There are 13 residues in the CDR3. Germline V CDR1 and CDR2: SGHDT, YYEEEE. Trimming shortened V by 4 bases and J by 4 bases, and 12 bases separated the two germline ends. CDR3 DNA sequence: TGTGCCAGCAGCCTAGGGGGATTATACGAGCAGTACTTC. This encodes CASSLGGLYEQYF.

The J gene is TRBJ1-6, the V gene TRBV28; TRBD1 might be the D (5 bases). Deletions cut 8 bases from V and 7 bases from J, with 12 bases between. This CDR3 is 13 amino acids long. Germline V gives CDR1 MDHEN, CDR2 SYDVKM. The CDR3 spells CASGGVENSPLHF. The CDR3 DNA sequence: TGTGCCAGCGGGGGGGTTGAGAATTCACCCCTCCACTTT.

The CDR3 sequence: CASSYQTGGINQPQHF. CDR3 bases: TGTGCCAGCAGCTACCAAACAGGGGGAATCAATCAGCCCCAGCATTTT. The chain carries TRBV7-2 and TRBJ1-5; 8 nucleotides agree with TRBD1. Germline CDR1 and CDR2: SGHTA and FQGNSA. This CDR3 contains 16 residues. The ends lost 4 bases at V and 3 bases at J; junction bases unmatched: 8.

This clone was seen a single time. The rearrangement links TRBV5-1 to TRBJ2-7, with 8 bases identical to TRBD1. V shed 0 bases and J 7 bases; nucleotides not matched to a gene: 6. Germline V gene data show CDR1 as SGHRS and CDR2 as YFSETQ. CDR3 length: 14 amino acids. CDR3: CASSLDRGLREQYF. CDR3 coding DNA: TGCGCCAGCAGCTTGGACAGGGGGTTACGAGAGCAGTACTTC.

The chain has TRBV7-2 and TRBJ1-4; D is possibly TRBD1 (6 bases). The germline CDR1 and CDR2 sequences are SGHTA and FQGNSA. The CDR3 length is 18 residues. V was clipped by 1 base and J by 0 bases, with 15 bases between them. In DNA, the CDR3 is TGTGCCAGCAGCTTAGAGGTTGATGGGACACCAACTAATGAAAAACTGTTTTTT. Translating it yields CASSLEVDGTPTNEKLFF.

The chain links TRBV28 to TRBJ1-1; no clear D. The CDR3 has 14 residues. Germline V CDR1 and CDR2: MDHEN, SYDVKM. V was shortened by 3 bases and J by 1 base, with 9 bases between the two germline ends. This chain's CDR3 is CASSFFRQNTEAFF. The CDR3 bases are TGTGCCAGCAGTTTTTTCCGACAGAACACTGAAGCTTTCTTT.

The genes are TRBV6-5 and TRBJ1-5; D not certain. The V gene lost 6 bases and the J gene lost 2 bases, with 8 bases spanning the gap. This CDR3 comprises 13 residues. CDR1 is MNHEY, CDR2 SVGAGI, per germline. Here the CDR3 reads CASREDGNQPQHF. In DNA, the CDR3 is TGTGCCAGCAGGGAGGACGGCAATCAGCCCCAGCATTTT.

The chain uses TRBV16 and TRBJ1-2; unclear D gene. The germline gives CDR1 KGHSY, CDR2 FQNENV. This CDR3 contains 14 residues. The V end lost 1 base, the J end lost 8 bases, and 14 bases lay between the germline ends. CDR3 region: CASSQLEGKYGYTF. In DNA, the CDR3 is TGTGCCAGCAGCCAATTGGAGGGAAAATACGGCTACACCTTC.

Comments on this clone: The junction departs from the called germline gene at one end, perhaps through a read error. The J gene is TRBJ1-2, the V gene TRBV9, with 9 bases matching TRBD1. This CDR3 has 13 residues. The germline CDR1 and CDR2 sequences are SGDLS and YYNGEE. CDR3 sequence: CASSRQGDYPLRF. CDR3 DNA sequence: TGTGCCAGCAGCAGACAGGGGGACTATCCCCTCCGCTTC.

V usage is TRBV12-3 or TRBV12-4 and J usage is TRBJ1-2; TRBD1 might be the D (6 bases). V lost 1 base and J lost 8, with 8 bases in between. This CDR3 spans 12 amino acids. This chain's CDR3 is CASSLGQAGYTF. The CDR3 DNA reads as TGTGCCAGCAGTTTAGGACAGGCGGGCTACACCTTC.